This TCR beta chain was profiled in a study of blood T cells in healthy people across ages. This CDR3 has 15 amino acids. Losses at the gene ends were 3 bases for V and 4 bases for J; bases not matched to a gene: 9. Germline assignment: CDR1 LNHNV and CDR2 YYDKDF (reference sequence). A J-beta primer mix and a sample-barcoded 5' primer were used in a second PCR of about 7 to 11 cycles. TCRdb re-called the 5' RACE reads through MiXCR, storing one row per CDR3 protein. The repertoire has approximately 400,000 distinct CDR3 sequences, roughly half of them found once; the top ten carry 45% to 55%. The sample holds a few counts of this clonotype. Peripheral blood was drawn, roughly 10 milliliters per donor.

This receptor was taken from a man aged 60 to 69 in good health. The sequenced material came from blood. V is TRBV15 and J is TRBJ2-7; TRBD1 aligns across 7 bases. CDR3 amino acids: CATSRGKRQGYEQYF. The CDR3 DNA reads as TGTGCCACCAGCAGGGGGAAAAGACAGGGATACGAGCAGTACTTC. Complete variable domain (other parts from reference TRBV15 and TRBJ2-7): DAMVIQNPRYQVTQFGKPVTLSCSQTLNHNVMYWYQQKSSQAPKLLFHYYDKDFNNEADTPDNFQSRRPNTSFCFLDIRSPGLGDTAMYLCATSRGKRQGYEQYFGPGTRLTVT.